The T cell receptor (beta chain) described here comes from a study of blood T cell repertoires in COVID-19. Overall study: From the United States, Italy and Spain came samples of acute and convalescent COVID-19. Sources were T cells, B-cell-depleted T cells, or PBMCs; the material itself was cDNA or gDNA.

Per the original data handling: Amplification of reference gene primers was used by the study to estimate nucleated cell counts. Assay: immunoSEQ multiplex PCR; the TCRdb copy retains only in-frame clones and omits some. The D gene and trimming were derived from the DNA, and the V and J assignments and clone size from that table. The table shows 65,000 to 75,000 clones, with 80% occurring only once. This CDR3 spans 15 amino acids. V lost 3 bases, J lost 1 base, and 11 bases lay in between. Germline V gene sequence: CDR1 SGHNT, CDR2 YENEEA. Sequences were obtained from peripheral blood. The chain combines TRBV11-3 with TRBJ2-3, with D possibly matching TRBD2 (6 bases). The origin of this receptor is a human donor in a cohort sampled during active COVID-19. The CDR3, as DNA: TGTGCCAGCAGCTTCGGGGGACCTCGCACAGATACGCAGTATTTT. Its protein product is CASSFGGPRTDTQYF.